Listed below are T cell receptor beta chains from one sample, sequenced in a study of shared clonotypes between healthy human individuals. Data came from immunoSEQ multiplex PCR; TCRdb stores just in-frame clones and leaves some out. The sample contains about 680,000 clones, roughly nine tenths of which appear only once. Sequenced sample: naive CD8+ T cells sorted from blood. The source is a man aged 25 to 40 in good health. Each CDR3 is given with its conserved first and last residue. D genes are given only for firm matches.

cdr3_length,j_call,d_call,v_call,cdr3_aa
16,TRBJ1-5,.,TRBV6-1,CASSEAPGDSNQPQHF
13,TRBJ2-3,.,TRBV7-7,CASSITLTDTQYF
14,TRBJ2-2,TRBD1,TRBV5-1,CASSLEGATGELFF
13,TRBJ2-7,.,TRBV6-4,CASSDSNRGEQYF
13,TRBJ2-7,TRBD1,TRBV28,CASRGQGGNEQYF
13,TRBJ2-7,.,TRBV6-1,CASSDRASYEQYF
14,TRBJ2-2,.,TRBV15,CATSSLLAPGELFF
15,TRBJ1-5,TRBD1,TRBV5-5,CASSSDRDQYQPQHF
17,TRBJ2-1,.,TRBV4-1,CASSQGPPTSSYNEQFF
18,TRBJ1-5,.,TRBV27,CASSFGPSRPGAGQPQHF
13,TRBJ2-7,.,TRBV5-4,CASSLGNPYEQYF
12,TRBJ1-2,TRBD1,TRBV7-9,CASSGTGPGYTF
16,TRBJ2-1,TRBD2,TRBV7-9,CASSLVPLAGHNEQFF
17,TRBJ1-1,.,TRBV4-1,CASSQDPLWGADTEAFF
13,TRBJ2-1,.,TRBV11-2,CASNPTTGNEQFF
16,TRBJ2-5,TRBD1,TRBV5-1,CASSPPGTGVQETQYF
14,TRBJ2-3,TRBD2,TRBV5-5,CASSTGLAGDTQYF
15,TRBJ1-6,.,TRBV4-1,CASSQERAANSPLHF